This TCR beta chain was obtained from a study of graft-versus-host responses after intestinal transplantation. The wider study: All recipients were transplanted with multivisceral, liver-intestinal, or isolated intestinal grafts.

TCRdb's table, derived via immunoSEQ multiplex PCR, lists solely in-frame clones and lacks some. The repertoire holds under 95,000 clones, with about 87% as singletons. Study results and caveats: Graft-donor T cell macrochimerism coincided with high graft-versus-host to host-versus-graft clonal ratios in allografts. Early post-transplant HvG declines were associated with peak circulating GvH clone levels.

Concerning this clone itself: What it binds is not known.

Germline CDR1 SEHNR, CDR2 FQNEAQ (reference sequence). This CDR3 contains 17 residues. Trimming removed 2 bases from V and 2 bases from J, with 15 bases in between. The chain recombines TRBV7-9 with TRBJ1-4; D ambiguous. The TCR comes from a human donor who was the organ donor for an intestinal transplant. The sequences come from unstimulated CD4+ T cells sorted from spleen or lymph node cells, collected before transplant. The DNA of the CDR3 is TGTGCCAGCAGCTTACTCAGGCAGGATGGGACTAATGAAAAACTGTTTTTT. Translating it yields CASSLLRQDGTNEKLFF.